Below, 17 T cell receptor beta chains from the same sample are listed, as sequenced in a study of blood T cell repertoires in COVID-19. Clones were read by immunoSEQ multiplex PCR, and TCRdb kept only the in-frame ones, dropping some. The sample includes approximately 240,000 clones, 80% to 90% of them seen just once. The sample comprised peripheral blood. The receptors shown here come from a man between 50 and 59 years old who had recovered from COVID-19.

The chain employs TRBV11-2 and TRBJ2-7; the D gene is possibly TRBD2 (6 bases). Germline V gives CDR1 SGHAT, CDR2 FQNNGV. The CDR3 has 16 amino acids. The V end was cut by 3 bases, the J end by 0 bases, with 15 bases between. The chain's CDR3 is CASSLSFGGFSYEQYF. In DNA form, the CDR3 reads TGTGCCAGCAGCTTGTCTTTCGGAGGGTTCTCCTACGAGCAGTACTTC.

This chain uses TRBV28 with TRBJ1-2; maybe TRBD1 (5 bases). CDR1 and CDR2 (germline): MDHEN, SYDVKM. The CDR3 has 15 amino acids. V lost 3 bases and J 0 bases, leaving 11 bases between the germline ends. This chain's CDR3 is CASSLGGVANYGYTF. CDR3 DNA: TGTGCCAGCAGTTTGGGGGGAGTAGCTAACTATGGCTACACCTTC.

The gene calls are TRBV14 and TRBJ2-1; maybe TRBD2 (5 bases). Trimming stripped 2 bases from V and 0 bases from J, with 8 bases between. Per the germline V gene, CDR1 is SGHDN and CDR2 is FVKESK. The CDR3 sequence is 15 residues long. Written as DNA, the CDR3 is TGTGCCAGCAGCCAATTAGGGAGCTCCTACAATGAGCAGTTCTTC. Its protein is CASSQLGSSYNEQFF.

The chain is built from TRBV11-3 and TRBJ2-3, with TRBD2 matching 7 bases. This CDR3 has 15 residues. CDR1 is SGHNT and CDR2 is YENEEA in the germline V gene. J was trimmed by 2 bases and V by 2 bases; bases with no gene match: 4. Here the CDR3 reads CASSLSGTATDTQYF. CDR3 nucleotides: TGTGCCAGCAGCTTAAGCGGGACGGCCACAGATACGCAGTATTTT.

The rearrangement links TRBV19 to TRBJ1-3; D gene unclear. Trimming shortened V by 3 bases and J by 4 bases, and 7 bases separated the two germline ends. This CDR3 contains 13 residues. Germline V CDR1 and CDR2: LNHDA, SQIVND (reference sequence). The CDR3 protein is CASSIEGGNTIYF. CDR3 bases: TGTGCCAGTAGTATCGAGGGCGGAAACACCATATATTTT.

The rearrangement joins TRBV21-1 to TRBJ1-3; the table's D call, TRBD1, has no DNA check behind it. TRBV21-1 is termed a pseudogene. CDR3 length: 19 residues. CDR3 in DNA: TGTGCCAGCAGCCCTACCATGGGGACAGGTGAGGTCCGATCCTACACCATATATTTT. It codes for CASSPTMGTGEVRSYTIYF.

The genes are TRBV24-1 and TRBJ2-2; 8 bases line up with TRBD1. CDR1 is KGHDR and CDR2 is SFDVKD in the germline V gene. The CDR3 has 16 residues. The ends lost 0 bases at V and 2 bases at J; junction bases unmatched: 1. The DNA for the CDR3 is TGTGCCACCAGTGATTTGGGACAGGGCAACACCGGGGAGCTGTTTTTT. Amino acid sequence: CATSDLGQGNTGELFF.

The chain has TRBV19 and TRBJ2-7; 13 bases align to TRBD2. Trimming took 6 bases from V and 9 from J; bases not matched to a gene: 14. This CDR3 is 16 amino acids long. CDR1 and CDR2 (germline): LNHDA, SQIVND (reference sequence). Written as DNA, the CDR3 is TGTGCCAGTAGCCCCACCACTACTAGCGGGAGGGCCGGGCAGTACTTC. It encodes CASSPTTTSGRAGQYF. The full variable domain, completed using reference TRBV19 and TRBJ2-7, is DGGITQSPKYLFRKEGQNVTLSCEQNLNHDAMYWYRQDPGQGLRLIYYSQIVNDFQKGDIAEGYSVSREKKESFPLTVTSAQKNPTAFYLCASSPTTTSGRAGQYFGPGTRLTVT.

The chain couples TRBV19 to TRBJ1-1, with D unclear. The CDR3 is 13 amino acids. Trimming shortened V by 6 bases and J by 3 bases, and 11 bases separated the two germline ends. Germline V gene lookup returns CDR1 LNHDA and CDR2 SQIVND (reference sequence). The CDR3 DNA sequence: TGTGCCAGTAGAAACGACTGGGACACTGAAGCTTTCTTT. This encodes CASRNDWDTEAFF.

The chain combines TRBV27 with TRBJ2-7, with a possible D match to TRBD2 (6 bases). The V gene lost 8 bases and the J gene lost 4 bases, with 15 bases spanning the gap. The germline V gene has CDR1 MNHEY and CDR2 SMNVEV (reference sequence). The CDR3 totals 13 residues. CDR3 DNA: TGTGCCAGCTCATATAGGAGGGAATACGAGCAGTACTTC. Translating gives CASSYRREYEQYF.

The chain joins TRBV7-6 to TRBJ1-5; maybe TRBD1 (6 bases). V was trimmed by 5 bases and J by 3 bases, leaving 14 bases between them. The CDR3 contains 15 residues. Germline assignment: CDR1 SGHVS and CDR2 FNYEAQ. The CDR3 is CASSRQTGPNQPQHF. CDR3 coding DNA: TGTGCCAGCAGCCGTCAGACAGGTCCCAATCAGCCCCAGCATTTT.

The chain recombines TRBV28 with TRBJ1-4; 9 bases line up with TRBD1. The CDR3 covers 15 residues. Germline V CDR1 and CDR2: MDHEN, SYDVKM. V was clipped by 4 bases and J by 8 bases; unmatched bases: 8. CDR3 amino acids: CASSSTGTGFEKLFF. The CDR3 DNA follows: TGTGCCAGCAGTTCGACCGGGACAGGGTTCGAAAAACTGTTTTTT.

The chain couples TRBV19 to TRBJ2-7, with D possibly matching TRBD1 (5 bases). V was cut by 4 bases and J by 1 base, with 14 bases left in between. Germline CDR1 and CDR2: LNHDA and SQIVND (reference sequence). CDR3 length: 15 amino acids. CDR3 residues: CASSKGQGISYEQYF. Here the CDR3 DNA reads TGTGCCAGTAGTAAGGGGCAGGGAATATCCTACGAGCAGTACTTC.

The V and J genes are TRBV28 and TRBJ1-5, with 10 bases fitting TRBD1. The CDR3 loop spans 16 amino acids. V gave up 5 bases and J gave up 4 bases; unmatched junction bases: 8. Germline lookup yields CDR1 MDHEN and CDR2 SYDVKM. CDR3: CASSGEGQGRNQPQHF. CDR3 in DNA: TGTGCCAGCAGTGGGGAGGGACAGGGGCGGAATCAGCCCCAGCATTTT.

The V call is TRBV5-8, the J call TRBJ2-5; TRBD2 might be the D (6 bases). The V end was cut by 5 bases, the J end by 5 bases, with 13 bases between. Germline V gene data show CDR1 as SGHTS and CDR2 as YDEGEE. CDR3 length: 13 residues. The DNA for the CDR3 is TGTGCCAGCAGTTATGTGGACTACGAGACCCAGTACTTC. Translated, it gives CASSYVDYETQYF.

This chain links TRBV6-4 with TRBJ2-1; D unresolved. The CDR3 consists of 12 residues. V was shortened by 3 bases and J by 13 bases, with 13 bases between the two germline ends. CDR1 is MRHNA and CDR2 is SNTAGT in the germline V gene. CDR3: CASSERIPFQFF. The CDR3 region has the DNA TGTGCCAGCAGTGAGAGAATCCCCTTCCAGTTCTTC.

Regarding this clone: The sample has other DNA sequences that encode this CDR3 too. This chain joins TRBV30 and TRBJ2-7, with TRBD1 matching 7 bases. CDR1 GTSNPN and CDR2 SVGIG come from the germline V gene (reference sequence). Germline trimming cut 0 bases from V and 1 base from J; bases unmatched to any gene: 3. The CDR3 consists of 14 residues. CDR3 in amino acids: CAWSVGGGSYEQYF. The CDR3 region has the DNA TGTGCCTGGAGTGTAGGGGGCGGATCCTACGAGCAGTACTTC.